This is a list of T cell receptor beta chains from one sample in a study of shared clonotypes between healthy human individuals. Libraries were prepared by immunoSEQ multiplex PCR; TCRdb keeps only in-frame clonotypes and omits some of them. Here the sample spans a few hundred thousand clones, 79% being singletons. What was sequenced was PBMCs. These receptors all come from a woman between 40 and 55 years old in good health. Some clones in this sample may be carry-over from other donors' samples. Each CDR3 is given with its conserved first and last residue. The D gene is left open where the match is weak. Clone size, where shown, is once, few, many, or a class for clones that have expanded.

D	V	J	size	CDR3	DNA
-	TRBV19	TRBJ2-5	-	CASSPQSVETQYF	TGTGCCAGTAGTCCCCAGAGTGTAGAGACCCAGTACTTC
-	TRBV2	TRBJ2-7	-	CASSVKGGEQYF	TGTGCCAGCAGTGTGAAAGGGGGCGAGCAGTACTTC
-	TRBV9	TRBJ1-1	-	CASSVGGRGVEAFF	TGTGCCAGCAGCGTAGGAGGTAGAGGGGTTGAAGCTTTCTTT
-	TRBV27	TRBJ2-1	-	CASSLSGGPYNEQFF	TGTGCCAGCAGTTTATCGGGGGGGCCCTACAATGAGCAGTTCTTC
-	TRBV4-1	TRBJ1-1	-	CASSQERGIEAFF	TGCGCCAGCAGCCAAGAAAGGGGAATTGAAGCTTTCTTT
TRBD1	TRBV6-1	TRBJ2-7	-	CASSTSGGSYEQYF	TGTGCCAGCAGTACGTCAGGGGGCTCCTACGAGCAGTACTTC
-	TRBV28	TRBJ1-5	-	CASSSRDSNQPQHF	TGTGCCAGCAGTTCCCGGGATAGCAATCAGCCCCAGCATTTT
-	TRBV29-1	TRBJ1-1	few	CSAGQRNTEAFF	TGCAGCGCAGGACAGAGGAACACTGAAGCTTTCTTT
TRBD1	TRBV11-2	TRBJ2-1	-	CASSSGQGIDEQFF	TGTGCCAGCAGCTCAGGACAGGGGATCGATGAGCAGTTCTTC
-	TRBV15	TRBJ2-4	-	CATSSAVSIQYF	TGTGCCACCAGCAGCGCAGTTTCCATTCAGTACTTC
TRBD1	TRBV5-3	TRBJ1-2	-	CARSPDRVWGYTF	TGTGCCAGAAGCCCAGACAGGGTTTGGGGCTACACCTTC
TRBD1	TRBV15	TRBJ1-5	-	CATSNGGQGGQPQHF	TGTGCCACCAGCAACGGTGGACAGGGAGGTCAGCCCCAGCATTTT
-	TRBV2	TRBJ2-1	-	CASSENGRGSYNEQFF	TGTGCCAGCAGTGAAAATGGGAGGGGGTCCTACAATGAGCAGTTCTTC
-	TRBV19	TRBJ2-7	once	CASSSQGGSYEQYF	TGTGCCAGTAGTAGTCAGGGGGGTTCGTACGAGCAGTACTTC
-	TRBV5-1	TRBJ2-5	-	CASRGPGRETQYF	TGCGCCAGCAGGGGACCCGGGAGAGAGACCCAGTACTTC
TRBD1	TRBV5-1	TRBJ2-7	few	CASSLDRGEQYF	TGCGCCAGCAGCTTAGACAGGGGCGAGCAGTACTTC
-	TRBV18	TRBJ2-5	-	CASSPLAETQYF	TGTGCCAGCTCACCACTTGCTGAGACCCAGTACTTC
-	TRBV19	TRBJ1-3	-	CASSPVGAGNTIYF	TGTGCCAGTAGTCCCGTTGGGGCTGGAAACACCATATATTTT
-	TRBV18	TRBJ2-2	-	CASSPYGTGELFF	TGTGCCAGCTCACCATACGGGACCGGGGAGCTGTTTTTT
-	TRBV6-1	TRBJ1-5	once	CASSEAWGGNVQPQHF	TGTGCCAGCAGTGAAGCCTGGGGGGGAAATGTGCAGCCCCAGCATTTT
-	TRBV19	TRBJ2-1	-	CASRGDITFF	TGTGCCAGTAGAGGGGACATTACGTTCTTC
-	TRBV13	TRBJ2-7	-	CASSLGPTYEQYF	TGTGCCAGCAGCTTAGGTCCAACTTACGAGCAGTACTTC
TRBD2	TRBV6-6	TRBJ2-1	-	CASSYEGLFNEQFF	TGTGCCAGCAGTTACGAGGGACTATTTAATGAGCAGTTCTTC
-	TRBV11-2	TRBJ2-7	-	CASSPTLPEQYF	TGTGCCAGCAGCCCGACCCTCCCCGAGCAGTACTTC
TRBD2	TRBV2	TRBJ2-1	once	CASSETSGRGNEQFF	TGTGCCAGCAGCGAAACTAGCGGGAGAGGCAATGAGCAGTTCTTC
-	TRBV29-1	TRBJ1-4	-	CSVAFRLTNEKLFF	TGCAGCGTTGCTTTCAGGTTAACTAATGAAAAACTGTTTTTT
-	TRBV4-1	TRBJ2-1	-	CASSQDPTGFNEQFF	TGCGCCAGCAGCCAAGACCCGACAGGATTCAATGAGCAGTTCTTC
TRBD1	TRBV15	TRBJ2-5	-	CATSRPTGQETQYF	TGTGCCACCAGCAGACCGACAGGGCAAGAGACCCAGTACTTC
-	TRBV11-2	TRBJ2-7	-	CASSQGRPRDEQYF	TGTGCCAGCAGCCAGGGACGCCCCCGGGACGAGCAGTACTTC
TRBD1	TRBV30	TRBJ1-4	few	CAWSAGGQGDEKLFF	TGTGCCTGGAGTGCAGGGGGGCAGGGGGATGAAAAACTGTTTTTT
TRBD1	TRBV27	TRBJ2-7	few	CASSFSGTGGDEQYF	TGTGCCAGCAGTTTCTCTGGGACAGGGGGCGACGAGCAGTACTTC
-	TRBV20-1	TRBJ1-2	-	CSANGNYGYTF	TGCAGTGCTAATGGGAACTATGGCTACACCTTC
TRBD2	TRBV5-1	TRBJ2-3	few	CASSDTSGTDTQYF	TGCGCCAGCAGCGACACTAGCGGCACAGATACGCAGTATTTT
-	TRBV11-2	TRBJ1-1	-	CASSLVGRWDTEMNTEAFF	TGTGCCAGCAGCTTAGTGGGTCGGTGGGATACAGAGATGAACACTGAAGCTTTCTTT
-	TRBV5-6	TRBJ2-2	-	CASSLVPLINTGELFF	TGTGCCAGCAGCTTGGTACCTCTAATCAACACCGGGGAGCTGTTTTTT
-	TRBV19	TRBJ2-7	-	CASSPRGTYEQYF	TGTGCCAGTAGTCCCCGCGGGACCTACGAGCAGTACTTC
-	TRBV7-2	TRBJ2-3	-	CASSLVSPSTDTQYF	TGTGCCAGCAGCTTAGTTTCTCCTAGCACAGATACGCAGTATTTT
TRBD2	TRBV5-1	TRBJ2-1	-	CASSLGGRGLSEQFF	TGCGCCAGCAGCTTGGGCGGGAGAGGGTTAAGTGAGCAGTTCTTC
-	TRBV5-1	TRBJ2-6	-	CASSLRQEPNVLTF	TGCGCCAGCAGCTTGAGGCAGGAGCCCAACGTCCTGACTTTC
-	TRBV11-2	TRBJ2-1	-	CASSLVSGVEQFF	TGTGCCAGCAGCTTAGTTTCCGGAGTTGAGCAGTTCTTC
TRBD1	TRBV5-1	TRBJ2-3	-	CASNRQGAGYSTDTQYF	TGCGCCAGCAACCGACAGGGGGCTGGCTACAGCACAGATACGCAGTATTTT
-	TRBV9	TRBJ2-2	-	CASSVATATGELFF	TGTGCCAGCAGCGTAGCTACGGCTACCGGGGAGCTGTTTTTT
TRBD1	TRBV15	TRBJ2-7	many	CATSDRGSAGIYEQYF	TGTGCCACCAGCGACAGGGGCTCAGCGGGTATATACGAGCAGTACTTC